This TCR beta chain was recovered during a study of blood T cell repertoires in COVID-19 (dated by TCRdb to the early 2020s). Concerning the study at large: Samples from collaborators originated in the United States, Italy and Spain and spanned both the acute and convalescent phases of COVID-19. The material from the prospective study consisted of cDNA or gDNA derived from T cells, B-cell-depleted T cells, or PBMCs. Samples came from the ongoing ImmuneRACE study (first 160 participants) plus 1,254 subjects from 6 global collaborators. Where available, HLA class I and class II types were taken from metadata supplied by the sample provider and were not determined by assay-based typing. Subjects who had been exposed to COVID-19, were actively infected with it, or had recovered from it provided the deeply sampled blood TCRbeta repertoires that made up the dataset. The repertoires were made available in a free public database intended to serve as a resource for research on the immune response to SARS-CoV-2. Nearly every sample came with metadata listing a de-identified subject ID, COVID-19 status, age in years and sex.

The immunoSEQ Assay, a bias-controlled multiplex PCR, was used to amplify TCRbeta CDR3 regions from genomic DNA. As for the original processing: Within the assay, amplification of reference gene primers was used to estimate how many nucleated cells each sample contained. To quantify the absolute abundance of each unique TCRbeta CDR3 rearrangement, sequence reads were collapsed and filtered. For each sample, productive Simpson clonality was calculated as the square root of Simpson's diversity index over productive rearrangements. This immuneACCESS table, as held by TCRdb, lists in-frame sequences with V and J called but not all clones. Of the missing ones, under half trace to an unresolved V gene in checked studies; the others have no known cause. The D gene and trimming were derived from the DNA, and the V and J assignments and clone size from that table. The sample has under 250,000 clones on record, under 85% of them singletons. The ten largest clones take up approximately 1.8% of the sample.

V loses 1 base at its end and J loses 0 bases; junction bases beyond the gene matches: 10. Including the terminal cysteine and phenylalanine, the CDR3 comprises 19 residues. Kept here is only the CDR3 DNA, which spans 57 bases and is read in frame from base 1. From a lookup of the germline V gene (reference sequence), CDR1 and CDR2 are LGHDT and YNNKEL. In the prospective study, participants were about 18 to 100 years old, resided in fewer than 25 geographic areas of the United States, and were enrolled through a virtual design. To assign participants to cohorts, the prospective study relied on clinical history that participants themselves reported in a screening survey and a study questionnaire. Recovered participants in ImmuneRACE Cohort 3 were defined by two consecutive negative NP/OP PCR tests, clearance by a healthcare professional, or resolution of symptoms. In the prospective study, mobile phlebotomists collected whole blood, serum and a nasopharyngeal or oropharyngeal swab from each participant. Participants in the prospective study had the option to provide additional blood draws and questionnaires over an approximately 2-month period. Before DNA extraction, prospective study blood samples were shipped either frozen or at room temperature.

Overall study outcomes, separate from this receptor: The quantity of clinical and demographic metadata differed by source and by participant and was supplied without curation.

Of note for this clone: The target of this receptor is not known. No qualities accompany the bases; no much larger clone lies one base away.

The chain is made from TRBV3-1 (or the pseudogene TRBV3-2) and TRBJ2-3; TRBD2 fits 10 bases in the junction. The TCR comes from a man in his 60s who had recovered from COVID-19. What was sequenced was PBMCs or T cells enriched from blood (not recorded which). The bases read TGTGCCAGCAGCCAAGGAATAGAAGCTAGCGGGAGAAGCACAGATACGCAGTATTTT. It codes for CASSQGIEASGRSTDTQYF.